This entry lists 11 T cell receptor beta chains sequenced from one sample in a study of blood T cell repertoires in COVID-19. Sequencing was performed with immunoSEQ multiplex PCR; in TCRdb, only in-frame clones are kept and a portion is missing. The sample contains approximately 500,000 clones, 80% to 90% of which appear only once. Material: peripheral blood. The receptor set was obtained from a human donor in a cohort sampled during active COVID-19.

For the CDR3, the DNA is TGTGCCAGTAGTATGGGATACAAGACAGGGAGTAAGGAGGGCAATGAGCAGTTCTTC. Encoded protein: CASSMGYKTGSKEGNEQFF. This chain uses TRBV19 with TRBJ2-1; the D gene is possibly TRBD1 (7 bases). Germline V gives CDR1 LNHDA, CDR2 SQIVND (reference sequence). The germline V and J ends were trimmed by 3 bases and 6 bases, with 27 bases remaining between them. The CDR3 totals 19 residues.

This chain connects TRBV18 to TRBJ2-1; 13 nucleotides match TRBD2. V lost 1 base and J lost 5; bases outside the gene matches: 2. The CDR3 is 16 amino acids. Germline V CDR1 and CDR2: KGHSH, LQKENI. CDR3 region: CASSPRLAGGHNEQFF. As DNA, the CDR3 is TGTGCCAGCTCACCACGACTAGCGGGAGGCCACAATGAGCAGTTCTTC.

The V and J genes are TRBV7-2 and TRBJ1-5, with D unresolved. The CDR3 loop spans 13 amino acids. In germline, CDR1 is SGHTA, CDR2 FQGNSA. V lost 1 base, J lost 4 bases, and 5 bases lay in between. The CDR3 sequence is CASSLDQNQPQHF. The DNA for the CDR3 is TGTGCCAGCAGCTTAGATCAGAATCAGCCCCAGCATTTT.

The rearrangement joins TRBV5-4 to TRBJ2-7; TRBD2 matches 7 bases. The CDR3 loop spans 16 amino acids. Germline CDR1 is SGHNT and CDR2 is YYREEE (reference sequence). V dropped 0 bases and J dropped 3; count of bases not matched to a gene: 9. DNA of the CDR3: TGTGCCAGCAGCTTGGGGCTGACTAGCCTTGTCTACGAGCAGTACTTC. Translating gives CASSLGLTSLVYEQYF.

The chain employs TRBV19 and TRBJ1-5, with no clear D. The germline gives CDR1 LNHDA, CDR2 SQIVND (reference sequence). The CDR3 loop spans 15 amino acids. V lost 1 base and J 4 bases, leaving 11 bases between the germline ends. CDR3 DNA: TGTGCCAGTAGTATAGGGGCCGTCGTGAATCAGCCCCAGCATTTT. It translates to CASSIGAVVNQPQHF.

The CDR3 sequence: CASSLGPGTSGIGEQFF. DNA for the CDR3: TGTGCCAGCAGCTTAGGACCAGGGACTAGCGGGATTGGCGAGCAGTTCTTC. The J gene is TRBJ2-1, the V gene TRBV7-2, with TRBD2 identical over 13 bases. Germline assignment: CDR1 SGHTA and CDR2 FQGNSA. CDR3 size: 17 residues. J gave up 10 bases and V 1 base, and 10 bases lay outside the gene matches.

Regarding this clone: The sample carries other DNA sequences with the same CDR3. V and J are TRBV28 and TRBJ2-6; D uncertain. This CDR3 has 14 amino acids. Trimming left V 4 bases short and J 0 bases short, with 4 bases between. Germline V gives CDR1 MDHEN, CDR2 SYDVKM. The DNA of the CDR3 is TGTGCCAGCAGTTCATCCTCTGGGGCCAACGTCCTGACTTTC. This gives the protein CASSSSSGANVLTF.

The chain links TRBV25-1 to TRBJ1-1, with 7 bases lining up with TRBD1. CDR1 and CDR2 (germline): MGHDK, SYGVNS. This CDR3 region has 14 residues. V shed 5 bases and J 1 base; nucleotides not matched to a gene: 4. The CDR3, as DNA: TGTGCCAGCAGTCGGACAGGACCGAACACTGAAGCTTTCTTT. It specifies CASSRTGPNTEAFF.

The rearrangement links TRBV7-2 to TRBJ1-2; 8 nucleotides match TRBD1. The CDR3 is made up of 15 amino acids. Germline CDR1 SGHTA, CDR2 FQGNSA. V was pared by 5 bases and J by 4 bases, with 9 bases of the junction left unmatched. The CDR3 nucleotides read TGTGCCAGCAGCACATGGACAGGGTGGGCCTATGGCTACACCTTC. Translation: CASSTWTGWAYGYTF.

The chain joins TRBV3-1 (or the pseudogene TRBV3-2) to TRBJ2-5; D possibly corresponds to TRBD1 (5 bases). Trimming left V 7 bases short and J 4 bases short, with 10 bases between. Germline CDR1 and CDR2: LGHDT and YNNKEL (reference sequence). CDR3 length: 12 residues. CDR3 in DNA: TGTGCCAGCAACGAAAGGGGAGAGACCCAGTACTTC. Its translation: CASNERGETQYF.

V usage is TRBV29-1 and J usage is TRBJ2-3; TRBD2 aligns across 12 bases. V shed 4 bases and J 4 bases; nucleotides not matched to a gene: 12. The CDR3 runs 17 residues. Germline V gene data show CDR1 as SQVTM and CDR2 as ANQGSEA. The CDR3 DNA is TGCAGCGTTGGTCACTCTTCGACTAGCGGGAGCTCAGATACGCAGTATTTT. Encoded protein: CSVGHSSTSGSSDTQYF.